This record concerns one TCR beta chain sequence. The data originate from a study of blood T cell repertoires in COVID-19. The CDR3 contains 12 residues. Germline V gene data show CDR1 as MNHNY and CDR2 as SVGAGI (reference sequence). Trimming removed 2 bases from V and 8 bases from J, with 4 bases in between. Everyone who took part was roughly 18 to 89 years old, and they came from over 20 US areas. In assigning cohorts, the study relied on participant-reported clinical history. Profiling relied on immunoSEQ multiplex PCR, and the TCRdb table lists in-frame clones only, not all of them. The sample carries hundreds of thousands of clones, 75% to 90% recorded once.

The TCR originated in a woman aged 45 to 65 who had recovered from COVID-19. The chain is built from TRBV6-6 and TRBJ1-6; D call uncertain. The sequencing sample was made of PBMCs or T cells enriched from blood (not recorded which). The CDR3 DNA sequence: TGTGCCAGCAGTTACGAGGATTCACCCCTCCACTTT. Translating gives CASSYEDSPLHF.